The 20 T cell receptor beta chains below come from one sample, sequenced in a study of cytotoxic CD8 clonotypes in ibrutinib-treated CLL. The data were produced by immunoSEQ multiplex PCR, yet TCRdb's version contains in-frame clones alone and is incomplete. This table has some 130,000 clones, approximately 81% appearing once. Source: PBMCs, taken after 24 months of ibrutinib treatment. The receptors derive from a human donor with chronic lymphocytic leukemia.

CDR3 loop: CAWSVLGGIETQYF. The CDR3 coding sequence is TGTGCCTGGAGTGTACTAGGCGGAATCGAGACCCAGTACTTC. The chain has TRBV30 and TRBJ2-5; TRBD2 is a possible D gene (5 bases). V lost 0 bases and J lost 5, with 13 bases in between. The CDR3 has 14 residues. Germline V gives CDR1 GTSNPN, CDR2 SVGIG (reference sequence).

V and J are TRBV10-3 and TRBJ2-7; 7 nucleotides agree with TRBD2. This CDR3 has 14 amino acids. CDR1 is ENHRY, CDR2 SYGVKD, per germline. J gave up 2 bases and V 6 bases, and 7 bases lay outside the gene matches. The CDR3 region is CAIRSGAGPYEQYF. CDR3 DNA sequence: TGTGCCATCAGGAGCGGGGCGGGCCCCTACGAGCAGTACTTC.

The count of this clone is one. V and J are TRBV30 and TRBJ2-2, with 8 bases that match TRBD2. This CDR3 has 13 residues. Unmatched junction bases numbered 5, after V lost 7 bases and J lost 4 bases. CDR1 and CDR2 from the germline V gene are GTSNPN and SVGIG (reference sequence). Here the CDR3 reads CASGGLITGELFF. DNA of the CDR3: TGTGCCTCGGGGGGGCTCATCACCGGGGAGCTGTTTTTT.

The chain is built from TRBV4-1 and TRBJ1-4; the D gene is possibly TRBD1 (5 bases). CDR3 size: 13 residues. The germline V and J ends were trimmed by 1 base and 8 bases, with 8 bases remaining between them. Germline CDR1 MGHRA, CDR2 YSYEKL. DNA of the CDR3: TGCGCCAGCAGCCAAGCCCGGACAGAAAAACTGTTTTTT. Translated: CASSQARTEKLFF.

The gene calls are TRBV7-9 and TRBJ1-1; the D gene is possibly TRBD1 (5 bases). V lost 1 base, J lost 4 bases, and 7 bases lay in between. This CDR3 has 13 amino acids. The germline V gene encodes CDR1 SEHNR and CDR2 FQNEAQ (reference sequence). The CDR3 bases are TGTGCCAGCAGCTTAGGAGGGGTCACTGAAGCTTTCTTT. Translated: CASSLGGVTEAFF. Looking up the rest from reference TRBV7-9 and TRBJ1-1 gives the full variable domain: DTGVSQNPRHKITKRGQNVTFRCDPISEHNRLYWYRQTLGQGPEFLTYFQNEAQLEKSRLLSDRFSAERPKGSFSTLEIQRTEQGDSAMYLCASSLGGVTEAFFGQGTRLTVV.

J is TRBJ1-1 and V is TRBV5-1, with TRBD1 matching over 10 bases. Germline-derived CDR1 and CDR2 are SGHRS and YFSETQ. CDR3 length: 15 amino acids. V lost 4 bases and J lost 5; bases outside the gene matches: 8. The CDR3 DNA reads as TGCGCCAGCAGCCCCCGACAGGGGGCGGGAACTGAAGCTTTCTTT. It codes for CASSPRQGAGTEAFF.

The CDR3 loop reads CASSLGGGLGSGANVLTF. Written as DNA, the CDR3 is TGTGCCAGCAGCTTAGGAGGAGGCCTCGGCTCTGGGGCCAACGTCCTGACTTTC. The V and J genes are TRBV13 and TRBJ2-6; possible D gene TRBD2, 5 bases. Germline CDR1 and CDR2: PRHDT and FYEKMQ (reference sequence). The CDR3 contains 18 residues. V was shortened by 0 bases and J by 0 bases, with 12 bases between the two germline ends.

CDR3 nucleotide sequence: TGTGCCAGCAGTGCCCGGGGGGGGGCTACAGATACGCAGTATTTT. Translated: CASSARGGATDTQYF. J is TRBJ2-3 and V is TRBV28; 8 bases line up with TRBD2. Germline loops: CDR1 MDHEN, CDR2 SYDVKM. CDR3 length: 15 amino acids. J gave up 3 bases and V 5 bases, and 7 bases lay outside the gene matches.

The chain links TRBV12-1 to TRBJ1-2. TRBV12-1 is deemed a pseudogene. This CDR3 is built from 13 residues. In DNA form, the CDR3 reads TGTGCCAGCAGCCTTGCCAGGGCGGGGGGCTACACCTTC. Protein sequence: CASSLARAGGYTF.

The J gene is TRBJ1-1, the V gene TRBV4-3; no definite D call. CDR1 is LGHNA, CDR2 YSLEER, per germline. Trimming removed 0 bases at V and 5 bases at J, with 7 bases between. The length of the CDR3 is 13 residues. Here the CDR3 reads CASSQDRWTEAFF. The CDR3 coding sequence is TGCGCCAGCAGCCAAGATCGTTGGACTGAAGCTTTCTTT.

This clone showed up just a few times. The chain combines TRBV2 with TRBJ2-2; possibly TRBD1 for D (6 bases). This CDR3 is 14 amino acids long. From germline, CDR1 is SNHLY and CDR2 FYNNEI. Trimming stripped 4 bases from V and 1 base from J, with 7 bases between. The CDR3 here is CASSAGQNTGELFF. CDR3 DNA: TGTGCCAGCAGTGCGGGACAGAACACCGGGGAGCTGTTTTTT.

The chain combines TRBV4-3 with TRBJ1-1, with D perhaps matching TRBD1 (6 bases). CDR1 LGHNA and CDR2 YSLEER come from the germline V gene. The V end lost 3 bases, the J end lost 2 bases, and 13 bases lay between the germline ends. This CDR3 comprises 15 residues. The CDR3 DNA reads TGCGCCAGCAGCCACGTCGGACAGTCCAACACTGAAGCTTTCTTT. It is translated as CASSHVGQSNTEAFF.

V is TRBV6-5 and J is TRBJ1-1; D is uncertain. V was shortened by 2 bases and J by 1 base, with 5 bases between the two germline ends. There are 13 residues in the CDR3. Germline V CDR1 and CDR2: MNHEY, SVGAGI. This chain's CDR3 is CASSYRGNTEAFF. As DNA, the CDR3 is TGTGCCAGCAGTTACCGGGGGAACACTGAAGCTTTCTTT.

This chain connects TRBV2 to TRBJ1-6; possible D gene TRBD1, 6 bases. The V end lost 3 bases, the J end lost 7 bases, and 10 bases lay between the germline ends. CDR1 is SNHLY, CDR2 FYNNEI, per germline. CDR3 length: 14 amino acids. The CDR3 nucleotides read TGTGCCAGCAGTGATAGGACAGCGAATTCACCCCTCCACTTT. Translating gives CASSDRTANSPLHF.

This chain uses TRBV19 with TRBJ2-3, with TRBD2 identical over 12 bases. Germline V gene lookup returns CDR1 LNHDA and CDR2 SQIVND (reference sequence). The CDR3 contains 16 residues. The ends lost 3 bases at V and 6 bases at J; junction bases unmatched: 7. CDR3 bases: TGTGCCAGTAGTATTTCTAGCGGGGGGGCCGGGGATACGCAGTATTTT. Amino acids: CASSISSGGAGDTQYF.

CDR3 DNA: TGTGCCAGCTCACCGGCACTCTCCTACGAGCAGTACTTC. Translated: CASSPALSYEQYF. This chain uses TRBV18 with TRBJ2-7; D is ambiguous. The germline CDR1 and CDR2 sequences are KGHSH and LQKENI. With 3 bases removed from V and 0 bases from J, the gap between germline ends came to 6 bases. The CDR3 is 13 residues long.

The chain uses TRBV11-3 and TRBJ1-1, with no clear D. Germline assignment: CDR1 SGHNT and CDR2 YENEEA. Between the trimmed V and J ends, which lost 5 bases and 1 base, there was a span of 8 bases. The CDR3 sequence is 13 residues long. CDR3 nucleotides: TGTGCCAGCAGCATCCAGGAGAACACTGAAGCTTTCTTT. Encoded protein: CASSIQENTEAFF.

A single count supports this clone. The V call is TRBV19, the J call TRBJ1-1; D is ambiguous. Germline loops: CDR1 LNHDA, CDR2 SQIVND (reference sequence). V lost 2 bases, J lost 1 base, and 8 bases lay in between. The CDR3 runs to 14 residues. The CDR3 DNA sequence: TGTGCCAGTAGTATACCTGACGGGAACACTGAAGCTTTCTTT. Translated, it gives CASSIPDGNTEAFF.

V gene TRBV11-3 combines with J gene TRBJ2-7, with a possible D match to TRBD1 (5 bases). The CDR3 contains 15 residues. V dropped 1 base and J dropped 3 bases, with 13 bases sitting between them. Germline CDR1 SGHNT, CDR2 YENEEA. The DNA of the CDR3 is TGTGCCAGCAGCTTAGGCCCGACAGATATCTACGAGCAGTACTTC. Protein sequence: CASSLGPTDIYEQYF.

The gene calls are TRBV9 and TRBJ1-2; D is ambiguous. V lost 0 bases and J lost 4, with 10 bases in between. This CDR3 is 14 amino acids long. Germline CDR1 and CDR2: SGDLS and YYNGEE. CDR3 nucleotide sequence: TGTGCCAGCAGCGTAGCCCGGGAAGGCTATGGCTACACCTTC. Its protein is CASSVAREGYGYTF.